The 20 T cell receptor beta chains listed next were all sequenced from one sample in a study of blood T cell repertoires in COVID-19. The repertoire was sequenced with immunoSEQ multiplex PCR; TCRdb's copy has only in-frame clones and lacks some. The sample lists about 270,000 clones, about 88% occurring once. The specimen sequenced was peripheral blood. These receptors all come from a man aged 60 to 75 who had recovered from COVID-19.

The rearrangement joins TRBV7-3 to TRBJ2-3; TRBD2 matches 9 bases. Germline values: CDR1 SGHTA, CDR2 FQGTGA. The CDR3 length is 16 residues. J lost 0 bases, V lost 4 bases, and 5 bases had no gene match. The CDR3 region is CASSYVSGGSTDTQYF. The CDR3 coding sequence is TGTGCCAGCAGCTACGTGAGCGGGGGGAGCACAGATACGCAGTATTTT.

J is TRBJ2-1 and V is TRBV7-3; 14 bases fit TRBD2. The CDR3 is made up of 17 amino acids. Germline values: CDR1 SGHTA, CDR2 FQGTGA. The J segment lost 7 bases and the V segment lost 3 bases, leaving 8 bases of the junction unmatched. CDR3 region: CASSFPSGTSGGNEQFF. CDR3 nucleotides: TGTGCCAGCAGCTTCCCTTCCGGGACTAGCGGGGGTAATGAGCAGTTCTTC.

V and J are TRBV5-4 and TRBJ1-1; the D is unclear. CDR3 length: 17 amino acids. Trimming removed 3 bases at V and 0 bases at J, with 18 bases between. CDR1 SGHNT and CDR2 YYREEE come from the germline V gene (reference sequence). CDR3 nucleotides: TGTGCCAGCAGCTCTGGCGGCAAGCACCTCATGAACACTGAAGCTTTCTTT. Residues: CASSSGGKHLMNTEAFF.

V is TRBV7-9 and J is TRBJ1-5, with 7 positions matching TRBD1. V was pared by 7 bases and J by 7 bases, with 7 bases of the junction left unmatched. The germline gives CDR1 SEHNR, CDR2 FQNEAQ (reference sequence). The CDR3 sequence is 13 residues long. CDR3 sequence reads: CASTRQGDQPQHF. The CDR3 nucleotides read TGTGCCAGCACCAGACAGGGCGACCAGCCCCAGCATTTT.

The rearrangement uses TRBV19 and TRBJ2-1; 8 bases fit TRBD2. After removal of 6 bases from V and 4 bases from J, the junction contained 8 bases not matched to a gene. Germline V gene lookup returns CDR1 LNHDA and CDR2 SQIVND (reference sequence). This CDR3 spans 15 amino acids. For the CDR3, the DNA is TGTGCCAGTAGCCCACGGGGGGGGAGATACAATGAGCAGTTCTTC. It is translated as CASSPRGGRYNEQFF.

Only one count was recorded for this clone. The CDR3 region has the DNA TGTGCCAGCAGCTTAAGCGAACCACTAGCGGGGAATCCTTGGGAGCAGTACTTC. This gives the protein CASSLSEPLAGNPWEQYF. The chain links TRBV7-8 to TRBJ2-7, with 10 bases fitting TRBD2. V shed 2 bases and J 7 bases; nucleotides not matched to a gene: 17. The V gene's germline CDR1 is SGHVS and CDR2 FQNEAQ. The CDR3 contains 18 residues.

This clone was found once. CDR3 DNA: TGTGCCATCAGTGATAGCGGGGCCTCAGATACGCAGTATTTT. It specifies CAISDSGASDTQYF. The rearrangement links TRBV10-3 to TRBJ2-3, with TRBD2 matching 8 bases. J lost 4 bases, V lost 3 bases, and 3 bases had no gene match. Germline loops: CDR1 ENHRY, CDR2 SYGVKD. The length of the CDR3 is 14 residues.

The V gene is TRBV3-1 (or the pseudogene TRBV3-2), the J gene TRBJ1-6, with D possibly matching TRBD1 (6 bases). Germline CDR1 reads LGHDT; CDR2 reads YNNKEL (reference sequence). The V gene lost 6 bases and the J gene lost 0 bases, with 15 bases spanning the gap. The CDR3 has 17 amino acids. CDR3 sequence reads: CASSQTGIHSYNSPLHF. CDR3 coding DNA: TGTGCCAGCAGTCAAACAGGGATACACTCCTATAATTCACCCCTCCACTTT.

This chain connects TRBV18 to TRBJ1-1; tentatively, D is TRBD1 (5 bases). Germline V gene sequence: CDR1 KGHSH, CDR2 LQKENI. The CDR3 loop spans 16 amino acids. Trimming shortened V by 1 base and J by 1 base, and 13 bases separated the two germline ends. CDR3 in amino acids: CASSPLKQATNTEAFF. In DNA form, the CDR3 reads TGTGCCAGCTCACCACTCAAACAGGCGACGAACACTGAAGCTTTCTTT.

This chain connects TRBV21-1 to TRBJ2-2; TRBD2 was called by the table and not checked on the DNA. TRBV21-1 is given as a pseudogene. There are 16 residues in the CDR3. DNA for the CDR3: TGTGCCAGCAGCAAAAAGCGGCACCTGAACACCGGGGAGCTGTTTTTT. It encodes CASSKKRHLNTGELFF.

The CDR3 protein is CASSRRSSYNEQFF. The DNA for the CDR3 is TGTGCCAGCTCTCGGAGGAGCTCCTACAATGAGCAGTTCTTC. The chain is built from TRBV3-1 (or the pseudogene TRBV3-2) and TRBJ2-1; D is perhaps TRBD2 (5 bases). CDR1 and CDR2 (germline): LGHDT, YNNKEL (reference sequence). V was clipped by 8 bases and J by 0 bases, with 11 bases between them. CDR3 size: 14 residues.

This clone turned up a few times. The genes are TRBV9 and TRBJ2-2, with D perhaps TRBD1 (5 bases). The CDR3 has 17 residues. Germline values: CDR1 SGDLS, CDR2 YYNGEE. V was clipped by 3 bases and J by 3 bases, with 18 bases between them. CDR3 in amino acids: CASSAGWGKTHTGELFF. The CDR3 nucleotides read TGTGCCAGCAGCGCCGGCTGGGGCAAGACGCACACCGGGGAGCTGTTTTTT.

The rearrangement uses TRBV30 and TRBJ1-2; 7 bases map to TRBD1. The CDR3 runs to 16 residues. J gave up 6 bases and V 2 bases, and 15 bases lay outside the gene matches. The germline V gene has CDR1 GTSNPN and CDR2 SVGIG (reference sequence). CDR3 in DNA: TGTGCCTGGAGTAGACAGGGCAGCCTCATTTTCGATGGCTACACCTTC. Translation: CAWSRQGSLIFDGYTF.

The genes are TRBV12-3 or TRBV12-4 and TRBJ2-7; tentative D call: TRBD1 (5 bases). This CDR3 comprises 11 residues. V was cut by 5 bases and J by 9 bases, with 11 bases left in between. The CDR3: CASSIRQRQYF. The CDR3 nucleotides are TGTGCCAGCAGTATCCGACAGAGGCAGTACTTC.

CDR3 DNA: TGTGCCAGCAGTTACTCTACAGGGTCCACTGAAGCTTTCTTT. Residues: CASSYSTGSTEAFF. J is TRBJ1-1 and V is TRBV6-6, with a tentative D call TRBD1 (6 bases). This CDR3 has 14 residues. Germline CDR1 reads MNHNY; CDR2 reads SVGAGI (reference sequence). V lost 0 bases and J 4 bases, leaving 9 bases between the germline ends.

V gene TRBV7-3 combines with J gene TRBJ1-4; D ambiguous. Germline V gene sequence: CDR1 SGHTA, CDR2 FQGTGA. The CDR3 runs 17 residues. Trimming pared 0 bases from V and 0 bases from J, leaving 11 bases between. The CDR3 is CASSLTFAGSTNEKLFF. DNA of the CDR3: TGTGCCAGCAGCTTAACGTTTGCGGGCTCAACTAATGAAAAACTGTTTTTT. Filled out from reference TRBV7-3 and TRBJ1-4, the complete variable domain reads GAGVSQTPSNKVTEKGKYVELRCDPISGHTALYWYRQSLGQGPEFLIYFQGTGAADDSGLPNDRFFAVRPEGSVSTLKIQRTERGDSAVYLCASSLTFAGSTNEKLFFGSGTQLSVL.

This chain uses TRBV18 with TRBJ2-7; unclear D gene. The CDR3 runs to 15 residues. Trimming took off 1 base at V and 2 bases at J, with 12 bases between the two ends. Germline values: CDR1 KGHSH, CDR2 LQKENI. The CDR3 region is CASSPLIVGTYEQYF. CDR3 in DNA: TGTGCCAGCTCACCACTGATCGTCGGTACCTACGAGCAGTACTTC.

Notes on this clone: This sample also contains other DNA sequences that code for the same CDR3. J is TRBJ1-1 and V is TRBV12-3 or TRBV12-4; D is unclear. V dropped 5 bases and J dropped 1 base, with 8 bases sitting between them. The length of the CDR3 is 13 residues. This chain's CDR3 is CASSPPGNTEAFF. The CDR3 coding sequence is TGTGCCAGCAGTCCACCGGGGAACACTGAAGCTTTCTTT.

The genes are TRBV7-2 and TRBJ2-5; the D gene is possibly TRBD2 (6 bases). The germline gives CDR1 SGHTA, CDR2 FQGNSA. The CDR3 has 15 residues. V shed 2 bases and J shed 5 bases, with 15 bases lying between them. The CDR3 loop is CASSLSLGLRETQYF. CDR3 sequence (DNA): TGTGCCAGCAGCTTATCTTTGGGACTTCGGGAGACCCAGTACTTC.

CDR3 sequence reads: CASSDAGRGNTF. The CDR3 DNA reads as TGTGCCAGCAGTGATGCGGGACGCGGAAACACCTTC. This rearrangement joins TRBV25-1 to TRBJ1-2; possible D gene TRBD1, 5 bases. With 3 bases removed from V and 12 bases from J, the gap between germline ends came to 14 bases. Per the germline V gene, CDR1 is MGHDK and CDR2 is SYGVNS. The CDR3 extends over 12 amino acids.